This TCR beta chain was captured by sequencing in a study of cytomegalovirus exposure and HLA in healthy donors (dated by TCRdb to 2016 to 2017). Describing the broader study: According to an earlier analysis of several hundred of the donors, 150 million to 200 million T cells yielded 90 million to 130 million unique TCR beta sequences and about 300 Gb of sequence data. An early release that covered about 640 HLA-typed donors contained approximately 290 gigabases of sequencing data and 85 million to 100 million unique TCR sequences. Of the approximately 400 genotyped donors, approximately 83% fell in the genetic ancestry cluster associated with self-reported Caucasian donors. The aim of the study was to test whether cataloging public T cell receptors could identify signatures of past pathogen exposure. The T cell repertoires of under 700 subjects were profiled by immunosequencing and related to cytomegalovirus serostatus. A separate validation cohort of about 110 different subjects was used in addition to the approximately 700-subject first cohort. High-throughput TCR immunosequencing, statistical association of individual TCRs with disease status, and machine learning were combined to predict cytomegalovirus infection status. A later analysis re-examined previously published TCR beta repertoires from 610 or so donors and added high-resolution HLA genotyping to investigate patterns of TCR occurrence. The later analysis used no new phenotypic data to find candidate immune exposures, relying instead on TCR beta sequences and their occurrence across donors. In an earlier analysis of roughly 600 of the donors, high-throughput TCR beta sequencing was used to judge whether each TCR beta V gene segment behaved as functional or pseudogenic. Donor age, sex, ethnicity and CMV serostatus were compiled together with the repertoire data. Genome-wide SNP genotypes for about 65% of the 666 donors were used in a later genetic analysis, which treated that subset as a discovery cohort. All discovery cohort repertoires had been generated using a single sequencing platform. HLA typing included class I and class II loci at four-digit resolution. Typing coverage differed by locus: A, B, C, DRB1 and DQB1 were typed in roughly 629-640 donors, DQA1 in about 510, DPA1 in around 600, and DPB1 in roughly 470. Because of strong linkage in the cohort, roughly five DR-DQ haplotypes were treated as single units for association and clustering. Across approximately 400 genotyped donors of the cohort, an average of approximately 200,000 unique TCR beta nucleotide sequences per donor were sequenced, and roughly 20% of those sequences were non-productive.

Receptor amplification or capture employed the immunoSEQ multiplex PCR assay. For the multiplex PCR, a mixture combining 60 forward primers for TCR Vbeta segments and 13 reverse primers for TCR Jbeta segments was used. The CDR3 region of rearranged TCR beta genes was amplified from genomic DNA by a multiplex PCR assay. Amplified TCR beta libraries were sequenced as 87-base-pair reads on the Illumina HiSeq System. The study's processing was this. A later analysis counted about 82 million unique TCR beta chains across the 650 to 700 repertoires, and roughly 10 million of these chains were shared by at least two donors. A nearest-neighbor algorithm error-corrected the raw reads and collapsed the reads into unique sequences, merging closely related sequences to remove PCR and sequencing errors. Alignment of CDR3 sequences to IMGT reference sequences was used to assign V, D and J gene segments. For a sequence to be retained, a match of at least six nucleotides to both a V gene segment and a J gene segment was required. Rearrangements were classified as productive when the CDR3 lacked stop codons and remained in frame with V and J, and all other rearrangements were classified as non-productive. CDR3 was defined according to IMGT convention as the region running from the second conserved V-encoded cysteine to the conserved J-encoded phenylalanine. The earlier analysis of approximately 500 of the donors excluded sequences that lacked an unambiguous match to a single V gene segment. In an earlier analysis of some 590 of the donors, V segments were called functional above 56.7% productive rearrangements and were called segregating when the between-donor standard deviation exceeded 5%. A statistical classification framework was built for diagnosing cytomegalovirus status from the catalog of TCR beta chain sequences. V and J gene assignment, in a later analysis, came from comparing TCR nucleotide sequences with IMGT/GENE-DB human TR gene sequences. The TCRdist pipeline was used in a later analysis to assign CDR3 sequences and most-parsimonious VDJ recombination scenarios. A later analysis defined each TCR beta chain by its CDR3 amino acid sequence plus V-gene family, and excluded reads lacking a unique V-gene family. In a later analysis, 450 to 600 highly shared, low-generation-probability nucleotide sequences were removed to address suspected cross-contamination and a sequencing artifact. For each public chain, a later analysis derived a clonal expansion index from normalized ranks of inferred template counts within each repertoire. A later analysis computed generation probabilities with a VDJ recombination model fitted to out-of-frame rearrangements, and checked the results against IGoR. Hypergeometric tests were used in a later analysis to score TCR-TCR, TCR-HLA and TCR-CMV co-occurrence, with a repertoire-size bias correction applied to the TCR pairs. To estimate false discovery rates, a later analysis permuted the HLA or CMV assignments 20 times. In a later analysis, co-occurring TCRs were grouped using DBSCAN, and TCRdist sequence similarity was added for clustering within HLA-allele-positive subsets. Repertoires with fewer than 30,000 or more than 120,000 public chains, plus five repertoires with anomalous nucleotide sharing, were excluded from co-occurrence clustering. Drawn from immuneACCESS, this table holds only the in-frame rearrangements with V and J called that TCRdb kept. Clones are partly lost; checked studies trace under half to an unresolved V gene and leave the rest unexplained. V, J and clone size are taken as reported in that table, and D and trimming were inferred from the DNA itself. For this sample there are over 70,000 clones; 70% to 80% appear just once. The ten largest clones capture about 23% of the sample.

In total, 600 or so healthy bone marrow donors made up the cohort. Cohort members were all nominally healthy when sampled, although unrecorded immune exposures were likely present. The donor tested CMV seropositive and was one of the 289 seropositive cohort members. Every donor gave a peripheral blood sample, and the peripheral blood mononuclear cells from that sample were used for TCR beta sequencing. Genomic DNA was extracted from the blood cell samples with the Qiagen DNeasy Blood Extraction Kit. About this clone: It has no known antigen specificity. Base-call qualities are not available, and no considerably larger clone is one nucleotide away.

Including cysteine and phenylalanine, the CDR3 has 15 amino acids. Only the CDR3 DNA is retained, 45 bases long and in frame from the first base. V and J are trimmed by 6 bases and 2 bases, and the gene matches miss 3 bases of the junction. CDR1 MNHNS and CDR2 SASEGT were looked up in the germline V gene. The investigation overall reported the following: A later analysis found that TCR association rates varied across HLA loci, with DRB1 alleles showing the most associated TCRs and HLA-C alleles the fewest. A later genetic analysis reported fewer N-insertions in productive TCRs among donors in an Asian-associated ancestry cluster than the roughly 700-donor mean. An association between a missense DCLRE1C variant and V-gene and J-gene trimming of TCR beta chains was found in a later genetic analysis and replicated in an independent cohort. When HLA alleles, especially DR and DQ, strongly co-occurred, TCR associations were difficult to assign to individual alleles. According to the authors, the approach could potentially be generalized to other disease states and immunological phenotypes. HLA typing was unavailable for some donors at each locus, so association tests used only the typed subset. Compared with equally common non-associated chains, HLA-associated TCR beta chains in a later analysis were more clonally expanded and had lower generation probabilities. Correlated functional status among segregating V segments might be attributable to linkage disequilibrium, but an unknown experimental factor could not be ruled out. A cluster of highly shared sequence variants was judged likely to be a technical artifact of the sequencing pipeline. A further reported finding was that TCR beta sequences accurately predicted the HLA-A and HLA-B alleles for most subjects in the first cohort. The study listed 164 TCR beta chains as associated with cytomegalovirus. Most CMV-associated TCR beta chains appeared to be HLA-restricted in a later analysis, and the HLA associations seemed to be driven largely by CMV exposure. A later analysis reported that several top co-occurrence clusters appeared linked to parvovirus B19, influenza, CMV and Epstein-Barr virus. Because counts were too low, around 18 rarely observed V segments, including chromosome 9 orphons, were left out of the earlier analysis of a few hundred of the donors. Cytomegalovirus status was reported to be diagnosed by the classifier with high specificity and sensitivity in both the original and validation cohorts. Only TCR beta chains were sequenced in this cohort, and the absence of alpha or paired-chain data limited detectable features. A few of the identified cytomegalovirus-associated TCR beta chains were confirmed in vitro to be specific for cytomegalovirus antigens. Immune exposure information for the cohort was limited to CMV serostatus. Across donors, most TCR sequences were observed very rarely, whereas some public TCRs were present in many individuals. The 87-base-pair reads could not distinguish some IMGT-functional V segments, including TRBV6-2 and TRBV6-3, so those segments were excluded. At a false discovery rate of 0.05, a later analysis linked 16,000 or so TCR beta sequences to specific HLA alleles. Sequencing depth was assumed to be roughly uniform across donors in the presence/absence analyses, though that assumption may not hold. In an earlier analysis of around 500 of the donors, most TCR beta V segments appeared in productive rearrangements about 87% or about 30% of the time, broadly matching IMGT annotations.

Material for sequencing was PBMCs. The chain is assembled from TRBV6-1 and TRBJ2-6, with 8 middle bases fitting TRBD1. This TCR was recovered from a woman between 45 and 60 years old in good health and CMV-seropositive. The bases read TGTGCCAGCAGGACAGGGGATGCTGGGGCCAACGTCCTGACTTTC. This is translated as CASRTGDAGANVLTF.